Given below is one T cell receptor beta chain in context. These data come from a study of blood T cell repertoires in COVID-19. Overall study context: The origin of the acute and convalescent COVID-19 samples was the United States, Italy and Spain.

The study drew participants aged about 18 to 95 years from 20 to 30 US areas. Authors' data handling: Reference gene primers were amplified, and this amplification served to estimate nucleated cell counts. Some clones are missing from TCRdb's copy, which holds only in-frame ones; the method was immunoSEQ multiplex PCR. The D gene and trimming were derived from the DNA, and the V and J assignments and clone size from that table. The sample carries around 500,000 clones, 75% to 90% recorded once. CDR3 size: 13 residues. Trimming removed 3 bases from V and 3 bases from J, with 9 bases in between. CDR1 is SNHLY, CDR2 FYNNEI, per germline.

The receptor's source is a woman aged 60-75 years who had recovered from COVID-19. The chain carries TRBV2 and TRBJ2-7; D unclear. The sample comprised PBMCs or T cells enriched from blood (not recorded which). The CDR3 spells CASSDARNYEQYF. The CDR3 DNA reads TGTGCCAGCAGTGACGCCAGGAACTACGAGCAGTACTTC.